Presented here are 19 T cell receptor beta chains from one specimen sequenced in a study of blood T cell repertoires in COVID-19. Generated by immunoSEQ multiplex PCR, the TCRdb table keeps only in-frame clones and is missing some. The sample holds about 160,000 clones, under 90% seen once. Source material: PBMCs or T cells enriched from blood (not recorded which). These receptors originate from a woman aged 45-60 years who had recovered from COVID-19.

The V and J genes are TRBV7-9 and TRBJ2-1; TRBD2 matches at 15 bases. Losses at the gene ends were 4 bases for V and 8 bases for J; bases not matched to a gene: 6. The germline V gene has CDR1 SEHNR and CDR2 FQNEAQ (reference sequence). This CDR3 has 16 amino acids. In DNA, the CDR3 is TGTGCCAGCAGCTCGGGACTAGCGGGAGGTGGTGATGAGCAGTTCTTC. Protein product: CASSSGLAGGGDEQFF.

The J gene is TRBJ1-1, the V gene TRBV25-1, with D perhaps matching TRBD1 (5 bases). The germline CDR1 and CDR2 sequences are MGHDK and SYGVNS. There are 15 residues in the CDR3. V lost 6 bases to trimming and J lost 6 bases, with 20 bases between them. CDR3 sequence (DNA): TGTGCCAGCAGAGCGAATCTCCAGGGTACTCCTGAAGCTTTCTTT. Protein: CASRANLQGTPEAFF.

The chain carries TRBV10-3 and TRBJ2-7; 8 bases line up with TRBD2. The V and J ends lost 10 bases and 4 bases, in that order; junction bases with no gene match: 12. This CDR3 has 14 amino acids. Germline CDR1 and CDR2: ENHRY and SYGVKD. The CDR3 DNA is TGTGCCACATCACGGGAGGGGACATCATACGAGCAGTACTTC. Translating it yields CATSREGTSYEQYF.

The chain combines TRBV11-3 with TRBJ1-1; a weak D match, TRBD1 (5 bases). The CDR3 spans 15 residues. V lost 3 bases to trimming and J lost 1 base, with 12 bases between them. CDR1 is SGHNT, CDR2 YENEEA, per germline. The CDR3 spells CASSFRGHANTEAFF. The DNA of the CDR3 is TGTGCCAGCAGCTTCCGTGGACACGCGAACACTGAAGCTTTCTTT.

This chain uses TRBV7-9 with TRBJ2-6; possible D gene TRBD1, 5 bases. Trimming shortened V by 2 bases and J by 1 base, and 18 bases separated the two germline ends. The CDR3 has 19 amino acids. Germline V CDR1 and CDR2: SEHNR, FQNEAQ (reference sequence). CDR3 sequence reads: CASSLRGPPRHSGANVLTF. The CDR3 DNA follows: TGTGCCAGCAGCTTAAGGGGCCCACCCCGGCATTCTGGGGCCAACGTCCTGACTTTC. Variable domain in full (rest from reference TRBV7-9 and TRBJ2-6): DTGVSQNPRHKITKRGQNVTFRCDPISEHNRLYWYRQTLGQGPEFLTYFQNEAQLEKSRLLSDRFSAERPKGSFSTLEIQRTEQGDSAMYLCASSLRGPPRHSGANVLTFGAGSRLTVL.

The CDR3 DNA reads TGTGCCACGGGAGACAACTATGGCTACACCTTC. Amino acids: CATGDNYGYTF. The chain employs TRBV10-3 and TRBJ1-2; D gene ambiguous. Germline values: CDR1 ENHRY, CDR2 SYGVKD. Trimming removed 10 bases at V and 2 bases at J, with 8 bases between. The CDR3 has 11 amino acids.

The rearrangement links TRBV28 to TRBJ2-7; 8 nucleotides align to TRBD1. CDR1 is MDHEN and CDR2 is SYDVKM in the germline V gene. There are 16 residues in the CDR3. J lost 7 bases, V lost 5 bases, and 16 bases had no gene match. The CDR3 sequence: CASSPRKGQGPKEQYF. The CDR3 DNA reads TGTGCCAGCAGTCCTAGAAAAGGACAGGGACCGAAGGAGCAGTACTTC.

The chain employs TRBV5-4 and TRBJ2-5, with D perhaps TRBD2 (6 bases). The germline V and J ends were trimmed by 3 bases and 5 bases, with 11 bases remaining between them. Germline V gene lookup returns CDR1 SGHNT and CDR2 YYREEE (reference sequence). The CDR3 has 13 residues. The CDR3 nucleotides read TGTGCCAGCAGCTGGGAGGTGGGCGAGACCCAGTACTTC. Amino acids: CASSWEVGETQYF.

The CDR3 bases are TGTGCCAGCACCACAAAAGCCGGGTTTGGGGCTAAAAAACTGTTTTTT. This codes for CASTTKAGFGAKKLFF. The J gene is TRBJ1-4, the V gene TRBV6-6, with a possible D match to TRBD1 (5 bases). V lost 7 bases, J lost 9 bases, and 24 bases lay in between. Germline assignment: CDR1 MNHNY and CDR2 SVGAGI (reference sequence). CDR3 length: 16 residues.

The gene calls are TRBV28 and TRBJ2-3; D is uncertain. Germline V gene sequence: CDR1 MDHEN, CDR2 SYDVKM. The CDR3 consists of 15 residues. Deletions cut 4 bases from V and 5 bases from J, with 16 bases between. CDR3 region: CASSSSSDSKDTQYF. CDR3 DNA: TGTGCCAGCAGTTCCTCGAGCGATAGTAAAGATACGCAGTATTTT.

The CDR3 is CASSPDRSNYGYTF. In DNA form, the CDR3 reads TGTGCCAGCAGCCCGGACAGATCTAACTATGGCTACACCTTC. The chain joins TRBV7-9 to TRBJ1-2; a weak D match, TRBD1 (6 bases). V was clipped by 5 bases and J by 0 bases, with 10 bases between them. The CDR3 totals 14 residues. Looked up from germline, CDR1 is SEHNR and CDR2 is FQNEAQ (reference sequence). Drawing the rest from reference TRBV7-9 and TRBJ1-2, the complete variable domain is DTGVSQNPRHKITKRGQNVTFRCDPISEHNRLYWYRQTLGQGPEFLTYFQNEAQLEKSRLLSDRFSAERPKGSFSTLEIQRTEQGDSAMYLCASSPDRSNYGYTFGSGTRLTVV.

The gene calls are TRBV6-5 and TRBJ1-5; TRBD1 aligns across 7 bases. Germline loops: CDR1 MNHEY, CDR2 SVGAGI. With V trimmed by 7 bases and J by 1 base, 7 bases remained unmatched. The CDR3 has 15 residues. This CDR3 is CASTNRGGSNQPQHF. Written as DNA, the CDR3 is TGTGCCAGCACCAACAGGGGAGGAAGCAATCAGCCCCAGCATTTT.

V gene TRBV24-1 combines with J gene TRBJ2-2, with D perhaps matching TRBD1 (6 bases). V lost 7 bases and J 6 bases, leaving 14 bases between the germline ends. CDR3 length: 14 residues. Per the germline V gene, CDR1 is KGHDR and CDR2 is SFDVKD. The CDR3 bases are TGTGCCACCAGAGGAACCTCAGGGGCCGGGGAGCTGTTTTTT. It is translated as CATRGTSGAGELFF.

This sequence joins TRBV18 and TRBJ2-1, with no clear D. CDR3 length equals 15 residues. The ends were cut back, 3 bases at V and 11 bases at J, with 20 bases in the middle. Germline CDR1 and CDR2: KGHSH and LQKENI. The DNA of the CDR3 is TGTGCCAGCTCACCTCCGGTGCAAACTAATAACAAGCAGTTCTTC. Translated: CASSPPVQTNNKQFF. Full variable domain (outside the CDR3, taken from reference TRBV18 and TRBJ2-1): NAGVMQNPRHLVRRRGQEARLRCSPMKGHSHVYWYRQLPEEGLKFMVYLQKENIIDESGMPKERFSAEFPKEGPSILRIQQVVRGDSAAYFCASSPPVQTNNKQFFGPGTRLTVL.

The chain links TRBV28 to TRBJ1-5; a weak D match, TRBD1 (6 bases). The CDR3 spans 14 residues. Germline CDR1 is MDHEN and CDR2 is SYDVKM. V lost 7 bases to trimming and J lost 3 bases, with 13 bases between them. As DNA, the CDR3 is TGTGCCAGCACCCTTTACAGGGACAATCAGCCCCAGCATTTT. This translates into CASTLYRDNQPQHF.

This clone was counted a few times. The V call is TRBV6-5, the J call TRBJ1-6, with 8 positions matching TRBD1. Germline assignment: CDR1 MNHEY and CDR2 SVGAGI. The trim removed 0 bases at V and 13 bases at J, leaving 8 bases unmatched. The CDR3 is made up of 15 amino acids. CDR3 DNA: TGTGCCAGCAGTTACTCTTCAGGGGGCGCGACTCCCCTCCACTTT. This translates into CASSYSSGGATPLHF.

The V call is TRBV14, the J call TRBJ1-4; 7 bases match TRBD1. V dropped 4 bases and J dropped 6; count of bases not matched to a gene: 2. Germline assignment: CDR1 SGHDN and CDR2 FVKESK. The CDR3 sequence is 13 residues long. This CDR3 reads CASSRDSYEKLFF. The CDR3 DNA reads TGTGCCAGCAGCCGGGACAGTTATGAAAAACTGTTTTTT.

This clone was detected only once. J is TRBJ2-2 and V is TRBV7-9, with unresolved D. V gave up 3 bases and J gave up 0 bases, with 5 bases separating them. CDR3 length: 14 amino acids. CDR1 SEHNR and CDR2 FQNEAQ come from the germline V gene (reference sequence). The CDR3 nucleotides read TGTGCCAGCAGCTTCGAGACGAACACCGGGGAGCTGTTTTTT. It translates to CASSFETNTGELFF.

This sequence joins TRBV6-2 or TRBV6-3 and TRBJ2-1; TRBD2 matches at 11 bases. The germline gives CDR1 MNHEY, CDR2 SVGEGT. The V gene end was trimmed by 2 bases and the J gene end by 9 bases; junction bases not matched to a gene: 6. This CDR3 is 15 amino acids long. Here the CDR3 reads CASSYQLAGGGEQFF. The CDR3 nucleotides are TGTGCCAGCAGTTACCAATTAGCGGGAGGGGGTGAGCAGTTCTTC.